The TCR beta chain under discussion was sequenced for a study of early T cells in non-severe SARS-CoV-2 infection. Looked up from germline, CDR1 is ENHRY and CDR2 is SYGVKD. With 3 bases clipped from V and 6 bases from J, the junction kept 17 bases outside the gene matches. The length of the CDR3 is 17 residues. In the library, individual cDNA molecules carried attached unique molecular identifiers. TCRdb reprocessed the 5' RACE reads with MiXCR, giving one entry per CDR3 protein. The table lists 35,000 to 55,000 distinct CDR3 sequences, about 25% of them singletons. Material: whole blood, obtained at baseline. J is TRBJ2-7 and V is TRBV10-3, with TRBD1 matching over 7 bases. The sequence derives from an adult who was a healthcare worker with PCR-confirmed SARS-CoV-2 infection or an uninfected control (not recorded which). CDR3 nucleotide sequence: TGTGCCATCAGTGACCTAAGGTTCGCGACAGGGAGAAGCGAGCAGTACTTC. Amino acid sequence: CAISDLRFATGRSEQYF.